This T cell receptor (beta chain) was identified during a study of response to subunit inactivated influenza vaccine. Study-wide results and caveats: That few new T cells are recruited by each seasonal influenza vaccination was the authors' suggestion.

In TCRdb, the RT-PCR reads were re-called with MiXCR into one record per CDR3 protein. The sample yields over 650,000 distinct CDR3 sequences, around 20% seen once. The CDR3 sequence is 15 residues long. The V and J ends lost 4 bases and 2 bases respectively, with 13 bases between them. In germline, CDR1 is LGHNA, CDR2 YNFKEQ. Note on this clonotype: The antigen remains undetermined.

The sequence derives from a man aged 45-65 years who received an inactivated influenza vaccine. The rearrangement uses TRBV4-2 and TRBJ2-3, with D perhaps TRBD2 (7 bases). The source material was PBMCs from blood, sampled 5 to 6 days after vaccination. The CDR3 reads CASSPRGGYTDTQYF. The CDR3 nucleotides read TGTGCCAGCAGCCCTAGGGGGGGGTACACAGATACGCAGTATTTT.